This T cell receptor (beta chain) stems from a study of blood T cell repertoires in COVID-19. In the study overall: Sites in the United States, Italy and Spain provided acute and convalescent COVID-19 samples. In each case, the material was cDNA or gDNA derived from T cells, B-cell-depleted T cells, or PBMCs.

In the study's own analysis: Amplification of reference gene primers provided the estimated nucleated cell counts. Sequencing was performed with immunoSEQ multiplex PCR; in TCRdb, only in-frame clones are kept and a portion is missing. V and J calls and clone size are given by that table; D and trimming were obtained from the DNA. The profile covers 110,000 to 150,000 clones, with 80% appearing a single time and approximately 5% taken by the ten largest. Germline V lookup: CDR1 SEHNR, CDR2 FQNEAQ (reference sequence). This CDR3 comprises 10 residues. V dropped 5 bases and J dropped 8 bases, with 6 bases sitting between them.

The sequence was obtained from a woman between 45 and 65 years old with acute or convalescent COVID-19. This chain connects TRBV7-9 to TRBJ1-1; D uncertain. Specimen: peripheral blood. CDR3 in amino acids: CASSVSEAFF. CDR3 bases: TGTGCCAGCAGCGTCTCGGAAGCTTTCTTT.